Listed here are 17 T cell receptor beta chains from one sample, sequenced in a study of shared clonotypes between healthy human individuals. Naive CD8 cells were CD45RO-negative, positively selected for CCR7, excluding terminally differentiated effector memory CD45RA+ cells. Using immunoSEQ multiplex PCR, the repertoire was profiled, and TCRdb retains in-frame clones only, with some absent. Of about 2 million clones listed, around 96% were seen once; the top ten hold around 1.2%. The source material was naive CD8+ T cells sorted from blood. The receptors here all came from a man aged 18 to 35 in good health.

The chain has TRBV28 and TRBJ2-7; TRBD2 aligns across 11 bases. This CDR3 region has 16 residues. The ends lost 5 bases at V and 3 bases at J; junction bases unmatched: 9. Germline CDR1 and CDR2: MDHEN and SYDVKM. CDR3 DNA sequence: TGTGCCAGCAGTCTAACGTCCGGGACTAGCGGCTACGAGCAGTACTTC. Its translation is CASSLTSGTSGYEQYF.

The chain joins TRBV4-1 to TRBJ2-1, with 9 bases fitting TRBD2. Per the germline V gene, CDR1 is MGHRA and CDR2 is YSYEKL. This CDR3 comprises 13 residues. Unmatched junction bases numbered 4, after V lost 4 bases and J lost 9 bases. In DNA, the CDR3 is TGCGCCAGCAGCCTTAGCGGGAGCGGTGAGCAGTTCTTC. Translating it yields CASSLSGSGEQFF.

This sequence joins TRBV18 and TRBJ2-2, with 7 bases fitting TRBD2. The length of the CDR3 is 15 residues. Germline assignment: CDR1 KGHSH and CDR2 LQKENI. V gave up 1 base and J gave up 4 bases; unmatched junction bases: 3. CDR3 DNA sequence: TGTGCCAGCTCACCACGGACTAGTTCCACCGGGGAGCTGTTTTTT. This codes for CASSPRTSSTGELFF.

The rearrangement links TRBV2 to TRBJ2-3; 12 nucleotides match TRBD2. The J segment lost 6 bases and the V segment lost 6 bases, leaving 10 bases of the junction unmatched. CDR3 length: 16 residues. CDR1 is SNHLY, CDR2 FYNNEI, per germline. CDR3 amino acids: CASRVTSGGPWDTQYF. The CDR3 bases are TGTGCCAGCAGGGTCACTAGCGGGGGGCCTTGGGATACGCAGTATTTT.

This clone was picked up one time. CDR3 bases: TGTGCCAGCAGCCCGTTGGGGGCGGGTGAGCAGTTCTTC. This gives the protein CASSPLGAGEQFF. The chain recombines TRBV9 with TRBJ2-1, with D possibly matching TRBD1 (6 bases). The CDR3 runs to 13 residues. Germline V CDR1 and CDR2: SGDLS, YYNGEE. V lost 4 bases and J 9 bases, leaving 14 bases between the germline ends. Supplemented by reference TRBV9 and TRBJ2-1, the full variable domain reads DSGVTQTPKHLITATGQRVTLRCSPRSGDLSVYWYQQSLDQGLQFLIQYYNGEERAKGNILERFSAQQFPDLHSELNLSSLELGDSALYFCASSPLGAGEQFFGPGTRLTVL.

This clone was counted a single time. The chain recombines TRBV19 with TRBJ2-7; D remains ambiguous. V shed 9 bases and J shed 9 bases, with 6 bases lying between them. The CDR3 length is 8 residues. The germline CDR1 and CDR2 sequences are LNHDA and SQIVND (reference sequence). The CDR3 reads CARRGQYF. The CDR3, as DNA: TGTGCCAGAAGAGGGCAGTACTTC.

The chain links TRBV7-9 to TRBJ1-1, with 7 nucleotides matching TRBD1. V was clipped by 3 bases and J by 8 bases; unmatched bases: 6. This CDR3 contains 13 residues. Germline CDR1 SEHNR, CDR2 FQNEAQ (reference sequence). The CDR3 spells CASSLGQRFEAFF. The DNA for the CDR3 is TGTGCCAGCAGCTTGGGACAGCGTTTCGAAGCTTTCTTT. The entire variable domain, with the rest obtained from reference TRBV7-9 and TRBJ1-1, is as follows: DTGVSQNPRHKITKRGQNVTFRCDPISEHNRLYWYRQTLGQGPEFLTYFQNEAQLEKSRLLSDRFSAERPKGSFSTLEIQRTEQGDSAMYLCASSLGQRFEAFFGQGTRLTVV.

The chain is built from TRBV27 and TRBJ1-1; TRBD1 aligns across 7 bases. J was trimmed by 4 bases and V by 6 bases; bases with no gene match: 8. CDR1 MNHEY and CDR2 SMNVEV come from the germline V gene (reference sequence). The CDR3 totals 14 residues. The CDR3 sequence: CASSHPTGATEAFF. The CDR3 DNA reads TGTGCCAGCAGCCATCCTACAGGGGCCACTGAAGCTTTCTTT.

This clone was observed once. The rearrangement links TRBV7-6 to TRBJ1-1; D is undetermined. This CDR3 has 15 amino acids. With 5 bases removed from V and 1 base from J, the gap between germline ends came to 14 bases. Germline V gene sequence: CDR1 SGHVS, CDR2 FNYEAQ. In nucleotides, the CDR3 is TGTGCCAGCAGCCTTAACCTCCTCCAGAACACTGAAGCTTTCTTT. It specifies CASSLNLLQNTEAFF.

The V and J genes are TRBV5-6 and TRBJ2-5; 11 nucleotides agree with TRBD1. The CDR3 is 16 residues long. Germline CDR1 and CDR2: SGHDT and YYEEEE. Trimming removed 4 bases from V and 5 bases from J; junction bases left unmatched: 10. CDR3 residues: CASSLGTGGRFETQYF. The CDR3 DNA sequence: TGTGCCAGCAGCCTCGGGACAGGGGGACGGTTTGAGACCCAGTACTTC.

The chain carries TRBV28 and TRBJ1-1; no definite D call. In germline, CDR1 is MDHEN, CDR2 SYDVKM. The CDR3 totals 14 residues. Trimming took 7 bases from V and 5 from J, leaving 17 bases between them. The CDR3 nucleotides read TGTGCCAGCACGGGCACCGTCAGAGGAACTGAAGCTTTCTTT. It translates to CASTGTVRGTEAFF.

This chain connects TRBV4-3 to TRBJ2-7; possibly TRBD2 for D (6 bases). This CDR3 comprises 17 residues. Between the trimmed V and J ends, which lost 4 bases and 6 bases, there was a span of 25 bases. Germline CDR1 is LGHNA and CDR2 is YSLEER. The CDR3 sequence: CASSPGLPEVMTSEQYF. In nucleotides, the CDR3 is TGCGCCAGCAGCCCGGGACTTCCCGAGGTGATGACTAGCGAGCAGTACTTC.

V and J are TRBV7-9 and TRBJ1-1; D ambiguous. There are 12 residues in the CDR3. Germline V lookup: CDR1 SEHNR, CDR2 FQNEAQ (reference sequence). V was cut by 3 bases and J by 6 bases, with 8 bases left in between. The CDR3 here is CASSFSGPEAFF. Here the CDR3 DNA reads TGTGCCAGCAGCTTCTCTGGGCCTGAAGCTTTCTTT.

The genes are TRBV11-1 and TRBJ2-1, with D perhaps matching TRBD1 (5 bases). The CDR3 sequence is 15 residues long. Germline V lookup: CDR1 SGHAT, CDR2 FQDESV (reference sequence). Trimming left V 1 base short and J 6 bases short, with 13 bases between. This CDR3 is CASSLDPTTGNEQFF. The CDR3 nucleotides are TGTGCCAGCAGCTTAGACCCGACAACAGGCAATGAGCAGTTCTTC.

This clone has only one observation. The rearrangement joins TRBV29-1 to TRBJ2-5; D might be TRBD1 or TRBD2, each matching 5 bases. CDR1 and CDR2 (germline): SQVTM, ANQGSEA. V was shortened by 1 base and J by 5 bases, with 8 bases between the two germline ends. The CDR3 covers 12 residues. CDR3: CSVEGGEETQYF. Here the CDR3 DNA reads TGCAGCGTTGAAGGAGGGGAGGAGACCCAGTACTTC.

The chain carries TRBV7-6 and TRBJ2-2; 7 positions match TRBD2. Germline-derived CDR1 and CDR2 are SGHVS and FNYEAQ. J was trimmed by 2 bases and V by 6 bases; bases with no gene match: 15. The CDR3 totals 18 residues. CDR3 nucleotide sequence: TGTGCCAGCAGTCAAAGCCAGCGGGGAAGGTCCAACACCGGGGAGCTGTTTTTT. Its translation is CASSQSQRGRSNTGELFF.

The sample holds one count of this clone. V is TRBV4-2 and J is TRBJ2-7; D may correspond to TRBD1 or TRBD2 (5 bases each). CDR1 is LGHNA, CDR2 YNFKEQ, per germline. The CDR3 runs to 16 residues. The ends were cut back, 1 base at V and 3 bases at J, with 16 bases in the middle. CDR3 region: CASSQAGTEFSYEQYF. DNA of the CDR3: TGTGCCAGCAGCCAAGCCGGGACGGAGTTTAGCTACGAGCAGTACTTC.